A single sample is the source of the 9 T cell receptor delta chains below, sequenced in a study of gamma-delta chains in newborns, infants, children. TCRdb re-called clones from the reads using CATT. Among a few thousand delta-chain clones, less than 6% were seen once, and the ten largest hold 6.4%. Sample: blood. The source is a child who was a newborn, infant or young child, either healthy, febrile or measles-vaccinated (not recorded which).

This clone is categorized as medium-sized (0.01 to 0.1%). Additional DNA sequences in this sample encode the identical CDR3. The chain links TRDV2 to TRDJ3, with TRDD3 identical over 13 bases. The V segment lost 0 bases and the J segment 0 bases; nucleotides outside the gene matches: 7. The CDR3 length is 21 residues. Germline loops: CDR1 GEAIGNYY, CDR2 EKD. Here the CDR3 DNA reads TGTGCCTGTGACACCGTACTGGGGGATACGCGGAGCTCCTGGGACACCCGACAGATGTTTTTC. Its protein product is CACDTVLGDTRSSWDTRQMFF.

This clone was observed a few times. A read error is possible here, since a much larger clone lies one base away. This chain connects TRDV2 to TRDJ2; a possible D gene is TRDD3 (6 bases). Germline CDR1 GEAIGNYY, CDR2 EKD. Trimming shortened V by 3 bases and J by 4 bases, and 8 bases separated the two germline ends. This CDR3 spans 13 amino acids. The CDR3 nucleotides are TGTGCCTGTGACTCCTGGGGGACAGCACAACTCTTCTTT. It specifies CACDSWGTAQLFF.

This clone was found a few times. With a much larger clone just one base away, this may be a read error. Distinct nucleotide sequences in the sample also encode this CDR3. The V and J genes are TRDV2 and TRDJ3; either TRDD1 or TRDD3 may supply D (5 bases each). This CDR3 has 18 residues. Germline CDR1 is GEAIGNYY and CDR2 is EKD. CDR3 bases: TGTGCCTGTGACAGAATAGATGTGGGCTCCTGGGACACTCGACAGATGTTTTTC. Its translation is CACDRIDVGSWDTRQMFF.

This clone is termed medium-sized (0.01 to 0.1%). The V and J genes are TRDV2 and TRDJ1; the D gene is possibly TRDD3 (6 bases). Per the germline V gene, CDR1 is GEAIGNYY and CDR2 is EKD. V was clipped by 0 bases and J by 3 bases, with 10 bases between them. The CDR3 is 14 amino acids. The chain's CDR3 is CACDTVGDSDKLIF. Written as DNA, the CDR3 is TGTGCCTGTGACACCGTAGGGGATTCCGATAAACTCATCTTT.

As regards this clone: This clone may be a read error of a much larger clone one base away. The J gene is TRDJ1; the V gene was not called; the DNA was not compared with TRDD3, the D call given in the table. The CDR3 extends over 19 amino acids. CDR3 amino acids: CACDPVLGSSSQYTDKLIF. The CDR3 bases are TGTGCCTGTGACCCGGTACTGGGGTCCTCTTCCCAGTACACCGATAAACTCATCTTT.

This clone was observed a handful of times. V usage is TRDV1 and J usage is TRDJ1; TRDD3 might be the D (6 bases). The V end lost 8 bases, the J end lost 0 bases, and 25 bases lay between the germline ends. CDR3 size: 18 residues. Germline values: CDR1 TSWWSYY, CDR2 QGS. The CDR3 DNA reads as TGTGCTCTTTGTTCTACGCCGCTGCTGGGGTTCCACACCGATAAACTCATCTTT. This translates into CALCSTPLLGFHTDKLIF.

This clone was counted only a few times. The rearrangement links TRDV2 to TRDJ2; 8 bases match TRDD3. In germline, CDR1 is GEAIGNYY, CDR2 EKD. Trimming took 0 bases from V and 0 from J; bases not matched to a gene: 5. The CDR3 is 17 residues long. CDR3 sequence reads: CACDTVSGGALTAQLFF. CDR3 coding DNA: TGTGCCTGTGACACCGTCTCTGGGGGAGCTTTGACAGCACAACTCTTCTTT.

There are a few counts of this clone. The rearrangement joins TRDV1 to TRDJ1; D may correspond to TRDD2 or TRDD3 (8 bases each). This CDR3 has 21 residues. V was trimmed by 3 bases and J by 2 bases, leaving 31 bases between them. Germline lookup yields CDR1 TSWWSYY and CDR2 QGS. This CDR3 reads CALGDPYTSSYVVGDTDKLIF. CDR3 sequence (DNA): TGTGCTCTTGGGGACCCTTACACTTCTTCCTACGTTGTGGGGGATACCGATAAACTCATCTTT.

This clone is large. The sample contains more than one DNA sequence encoding this CDR3. The CDR3 here is CACDTVLGDSSWDTRQMFF. The CDR3 nucleotides read TGTGCCTGTGACACCGTACTGGGGGATAGCTCCTGGGACACCCGACAGATGTTTTTC. The chain uses TRDV2 and TRDJ3; TRDD3 matches 11 bases. This CDR3 is built from 19 residues. Germline V gene data show CDR1 as GEAIGNYY and CDR2 as EKD. The V gene end was trimmed by 0 bases and the J gene end by 0 bases; junction bases not matched to a gene: 3.